This TCR beta chain is from a study of blood T cell repertoires in COVID-19. Study-wide background: T cells, B-cell-depleted T cells, or PBMCs supplied cDNA or gDNA.

CDR3 length: 15 amino acids. V lost 3 bases, J lost 0 bases, and 3 bases stayed unmatched. Germline V gives CDR1 SGHRS, CDR2 YFSETQ. The Seattle patients, enrolled during active infection, were followed longitudinally. In the study's own analysis: Reference gene primers were amplified, and this amplification served to estimate nucleated cell counts. Here immunoSEQ multiplex PCR was the method, and the copy in TCRdb shows in-frame clones only, minus some. V and J calls and clone size are as listed in that table; D and trimming were resolved from the DNA. In the table there are roughly 230,000 clones, roughly 90% of which are singletons.

This sequence was found in a woman aged 60-75 years with COVID-19, enrolled during active disease. This chain links TRBV5-1 with TRBJ2-1, with 7 bases that match TRBD1. The sequenced material came from peripheral blood. The CDR3 coding sequence is TGCGCCAGCAGCTGGGACAGTGCCTCCTACAATGAGCAGTTCTTC. This sequence encodes CASSWDSASYNEQFF.